This TCR beta chain is drawn from a study of OX40 agonist ivuxolimab in advanced cancers. Whole-study results and caveats: Average numbers of expanded clones were greater in CD8+ T cells than in CD4+. Dose levels from 0.1 to 3.0 mg/kg saw CD4+ and CD8+ blood T cells expand clonally by week 6.

Between the trimmed V and J ends, which lost 0 bases and 7 bases, there was a span of 8 bases. Germline-derived CDR1 and CDR2 are SGDLS and YYNGEE. The CDR3 is made up of 13 amino acids. This table comes from immunoSEQ multiplex PCR, and its TCRdb copy is limited to in-frame clones, with some not included. Counted here are approximately 55,000 clones, roughly 90% occurring once; the ten biggest clones make up more than 15%. On this clone: The antigen is unknown.

V and J are TRBV9 and TRBJ1-5; D gene ambiguous. The receptor was isolated from an adult with an advanced solid tumor such as melanoma, head and neck, liver or kidney cancer. The sequenced sample was CD4+ or CD8+ T cells sorted from blood, obtained in a trial of the OX40 agonist ivuxolimab. This CDR3 reads CASSVDLAQPQHF. Written as DNA, the CDR3 is TGTGCCAGCAGCGTAGATCTCGCGCAGCCCCAGCATTTT.